The clone carrying this T cell receptor (beta chain) was detected a few times. The antigen is unknown. The source material, RNA transcripts, was used to amplify TCR beta CDR3 regions. The TCR CDR3 was amplified in a first-round RT-PCR using the HTBI primer set. TCRdb used MiXCR to reprocess the multiplex PCR reads, holding one entry per CDR3 protein. The table lists 490,000 or so distinct CDR3 sequences, about 20% of them singletons. These data originate in a study of T cells in Graves' hyperthyroidism and ophthalmopathy. Notes on the study in general: In validation, the model predicted ophthalmopathy. These predictions came a median approximately 6.5 months before onset. A 13 V-J signature model discriminated ophthalmopathy versus stable hyperthyroidism.

CDR3 length equals 14 residues. The germline CDR1 and CDR2 sequences are SGHDN and FVKESK. V lost 4 bases and J 4 bases, leaving 13 bases between the germline ends. This chain uses TRBV14 with TRBJ2-5; D possibly corresponds to TRBD1 (6 bases). The sequencing input was blood. The sequence was obtained from a man aged 35-49 years with Graves' ophthalmopathy. CDR3 amino acids: CASSRRTVGETQYF. Written as DNA, the CDR3 is TGTGCCAGCAGCCGCCGGACAGTAGGAGAGACCCAGTACTTC.